These T cell receptor beta chains were read from a single sample in a study of shared clonotypes between healthy human individuals. The method was immunoSEQ multiplex PCR; TCRdb's version includes in-frame clones alone and lacks a portion of them. The sample lists about 750,000 clones, 90% to 95% seen once, with less than 25% in the top ten. Sample: naive CD8+ T cells sorted from blood. The receptors derive from a young man in good health. CDR3s include the opening cysteine and the closing phenylalanine or tryptophan. Each record gives: D gene, clone size, V gene, J gene, CDR3 protein, CDR3 DNA. The D gene is left open where the match is weak. Rows give clone size only sometimes, using once, few, many, or a class for an expanded clone.

D: .; size: .; V: TRBV7-9; J: TRBJ2-2; CDR3: CASSSSTNPGELFF; DNA: TGTGCCAGCAGCTCGTCAACGAACCCCGGGGAGCTGTTTTTT
D: .; size: .; V: TRBV6-5; J: TRBJ2-1; CDR3: CASSYYGGMINEQFF; DNA: TGTGCCAGCAGTTATTATGGAGGAATGATCAATGAGCAGTTCTTC
D: TRBD1; size: few; V: TRBV2; J: TRBJ1-5; CDR3: CASRDRGQGQPQHF; DNA: TGTGCCAGCAGGGACAGGGGGCAAGGTCAGCCCCAGCATTTT
D: .; size: .; V: TRBV9; J: TRBJ2-1; CDR3: CASSVDFMGPKGVNEQFF; DNA: TGTGCCAGCAGCGTAGATTTTATGGGTCCCAAGGGGGTCAATGAGCAGTTCTTC
D: .; size: .; V: TRBV18; J: TRBJ2-1; CDR3: CASSPRGTEQFF; DNA: TGTGCCAGCTCACCACGGGGGACCGAGCAGTTCTTC
D: TRBD1; size: .; V: TRBV5-6; J: TRBJ2-7; CDR3: CASRSTGADSYEQYF; DNA: TGTGCCAGCAGATCGACAGGGGCAGATTCCTACGAGCAGTACTTC
D: TRBD1; size: once; V: TRBV28; J: TRBJ2-2; CDR3: CASSSLDRGLYTGELFF; DNA: TGTGCCAGCAGTTCCCTTGACAGGGGATTATACACCGGGGAGCTGTTTTTT
D: .; size: .; V: TRBV25-1; J: TRBJ2-2; CDR3: CASSLGNTGELFF; DNA: TGTGCCAGCAGCCTAGGGAACACCGGGGAGCTGTTTTTT
D: .; size: .; V: TRBV19; J: TRBJ1-3; CDR3: CATRKLSETGNTIYF; DNA: TGTGCCACCCGCAAACTATCGGAAACTGGAAACACCATATATTTT
D: .; size: .; V: TRBV28; J: TRBJ2-7; CDR3: CASRLGNSYEQYF; DNA: TGTGCCAGTAGACTCGGGAACTCCTACGAGCAGTACTTC
D: TRBD1; size: .; V: TRBV19; J: TRBJ1-2; CDR3: CASSIGYTGDGYGYTF; DNA: TGTGCCAGTAGTATAGGTTATACAGGGGATGGCTATGGCTACACCTTC
D: TRBD2; size: .; V: TRBV5-6; J: TRBJ2-7; CDR3: CASSPAGMGLAAIGDEQYF; DNA: TGTGCCAGCAGCCCGGCCGGGATGGGACTAGCGGCAATTGGCGACGAGCAGTACTTC
D: TRBD2; size: .; V: TRBV29-1; J: TRBJ2-2; CDR3: CSVGSTSGRTYTGELFF; DNA: TGCAGCGTTGGGTCGACTAGCGGGAGGACATACACCGGGGAGCTGTTTTTT
D: TRBD1; size: .; V: TRBV10-3; J: TRBJ1-1; CDR3: CAISDNPTGTMNTEAFF; DNA: TGTGCCATCAGTGATAACCCGACAGGGACCATGAACACTGAAGCTTTCTTT
D: TRBD1; size: .; V: TRBV27; J: TRBJ1-5; CDR3: CASSMGQGSQPQHF; DNA: TGTGCCAGCAGTATGGGACAGGGGAGTCAGCCCCAGCATTTT
D: TRBD2; size: .; V: TRBV29-1; J: TRBJ2-5; CDR3: CSVASGLVILGGHQETQYF; DNA: TGCAGCGTTGCGAGTGGACTAGTAATCCTGGGAGGGCATCAAGAGACCCAGTACTTC
D: .; size: .; V: TRBV7-6; J: TRBJ2-1; CDR3: CASSLARASSYNEQFF; DNA: TGTGCCAGCAGCTTAGCGCGGGCGAGCTCCTACAATGAGCAGTTCTTC
D: .; size: .; V: TRBV5-4; J: TRBJ1-2; CDR3: CASSAYSENPYGYTF; DNA: TGTGCCAGCAGCGCTTATTCGGAGAACCCCTATGGCTACACCTTC
D: .; size: .; V: TRBV9; J: TRBJ1-2; CDR3: CASSVESGYGYTF; DNA: TGTGCCAGCAGCGTAGAATCGGGTTATGGCTACACCTTC
D: .; size: .; V: TRBV9; J: TRBJ2-3; CDR3: CASSLGITDTQYF; DNA: TGTGCCAGCAGCCTCGGGATCACAGATACGCAGTATTTT
D: .; size: .; V: TRBV28; J: TRBJ2-2; CDR3: CASNSFGPSPRSTNTGELFF; DNA: TGTGCCAGCAACTCTTTCGGTCCCTCTCCTAGGTCCACCAACACCGGGGAGCTGTTTTTT
D: .; size: once; V: TRBV14; J: TRBJ2-7; CDR3: CASSGGTPDLESGRRLYEQYF; DNA: TGTGCCAGCAGTGGGGGGACGCCGGACCTTGAAAGCGGGCGGCGCCTCTACGAGCAGTACTTC
D: TRBD2; size: .; V: TRBV27; J: TRBJ2-3; CDR3: CASSLSQVAGGRYTQYF; DNA: TGTGCCAGCAGTTTATCACAAGTAGCGGGAGGGCGGTATACGCAGTATTTT
D: .; size: .; V: TRBV29-1; J: TRBJ2-5; CDR3: CSVEARGKYQETQYF; DNA: TGCAGCGTTGAAGCCCGGGGGAAGTACCAAGAGACCCAGTACTTC
D: .; size: .; V: TRBV27; J: TRBJ1-5; CDR3: CASSSLELAAALGNQPQHF; DNA: TGTGCCAGCAGTTCCCTAGAGTTAGCGGCCGCTCTGGGTAATCAGCCCCAGCATTTT
D: TRBD1; size: .; V: TRBV5-4; J: TRBJ1-2; CDR3: CASSLGTGGFGDGYTF; DNA: TGTGCCAGCAGCTTGGGAACAGGGGGTTTCGGGGATGGCTACACCTTC
D: .; size: .; V: TRBV5-6; J: TRBJ1-5; CDR3: CASSLVGVRQPQHF; DNA: TGTGCCAGCAGCTTGGTGGGAGTCCGTCAGCCCCAGCATTTT
D: TRBD2; size: .; V: TRBV7-9; J: TRBJ2-1; CDR3: CASSTPSGRIYEQFF; DNA: TGTGCCAGCAGCACCCCTAGCGGGAGAATCTATGAGCAGTTCTTC
D: .; size: .; V: TRBV7-9; J: TRBJ2-1; CDR3: CASHPLTVPEQFF; DNA: TGTGCCAGTCACCCTCTAACAGTTCCTGAGCAGTTCTTC
D: .; size: .; V: TRBV28; J: TRBJ1-5; CDR3: CASSLSSNTGSGNQPQHF; DNA: TGTGCCAGCAGTTTATCCAGCAATACAGGCTCTGGGAATCAGCCCCAGCATTTT
D: .; size: .; V: TRBV7-6; J: TRBJ2-1; CDR3: CASSLALSKRAGDYNEQFF; DNA: TGTGCCAGCAGCTTAGCGCTAAGTAAGAGAGCGGGCGATTACAATGAGCAGTTCTTC
D: .; size: .; V: TRBV5-1; J: TRBJ2-3; CDR3: CASSLGGRTDTQYF; DNA: TGCGCCAGCAGCTTGGGCGGACGCACAGATACGCAGTATTTT
D: .; size: .; V: TRBV19; J: TRBJ2-1; CDR3: CASSVGGYSEQFF; DNA: TGTGCCAGTAGTGTGGGGGGCTACAGTGAGCAGTTCTTC
D: TRBD1; size: .; V: TRBV7-9; J: TRBJ2-1; CDR3: CASSLTGVNEQFF; DNA: TGTGCCAGCAGCTTAACAGGGGTCAATGAGCAGTTCTTC
D: .; size: .; V: TRBV27; J: TRBJ2-1; CDR3: CASSLLVGGNEQFF; DNA: TGTGCCAGCAGTTTATTGGTTGGGGGGAATGAGCAGTTCTTC
D: .; size: .; V: TRBV29-1; J: TRBJ2-5; CDR3: CSVDEGQETQYF; DNA: TGCAGCGTCGACGAGGGCCAAGAGACCCAGTACTTC
D: .; size: .; V: TRBV6-1; J: TRBJ2-7; CDR3: CASSDWVDASYEQYF; DNA: TGTGCCAGCAGTGATTGGGTTGACGCAAGCTACGAGCAGTACTTC
D: .; size: .; V: TRBV6-5; J: TRBJ2-7; CDR3: CASSRAGYEQYF; DNA: TGTGCCAGCAGTCGAGCGGGCTACGAGCAGTACTTC
D: .; size: .; V: TRBV6-5; J: TRBJ2-1; CDR3: CASSYFAGSYNEQFF; DNA: TGTGCCAGCAGTTACTTTGCGGGATCCTACAATGAGCAGTTCTTC
D: TRBD1; size: .; V: TRBV14; J: TRBJ2-4; CDR3: CASSRLRTGADGNIQYF; DNA: TGTGCCAGCAGCCGGTTACGGACAGGTGCGGATGGAAACATTCAGTACTTC
D: TRBD2; size: .; V: TRBV5-1; J: TRBJ2-7; CDR3: CASSLGRLAHTYEQYF; DNA: TGCGCCAGCAGCTTGGGGAGACTAGCGCATACCTACGAGCAGTACTTC
D: .; size: .; V: TRBV5-8; J: TRBJ2-7; CDR3: CASSSPGTLLEQYF; DNA: TGTGCCAGCAGCTCGCCCGGGACTCTTCTCGAGCAGTACTTC
D: .; size: .; V: TRBV18; J: TRBJ2-1; CDR3: CASSPYDGYNEQFF; DNA: TGTGCCAGCTCACCTTACGACGGATACAATGAGCAGTTCTTC
D: .; size: .; V: TRBV4-1; J: TRBJ2-3; CDR3: CASSQGALARTQYF; DNA: TGCGCCAGCAGCCAAGGAGCCTTGGCGAGGACGCAGTATTTT
D: TRBD1; size: .; V: TRBV25-1; J: TRBJ2-1; CDR3: CASSETGGAYNEQFF; DNA: TGTGCCAGCAGTGAGACAGGGGGCGCCTACAATGAGCAGTTCTTC
D: TRBD2; size: .; V: TRBV28; J: TRBJ2-1; CDR3: CASSPRLSGNEQFF; DNA: TGTGCCAGCAGTCCCCGGCTTAGCGGGAATGAGCAGTTCTTC
D: TRBD2; size: once; V: TRBV9; J: TRBJ2-1; CDR3: CASSVDLSGYNEQFF; DNA: TGTGCCAGCAGCGTAGATCTTAGCGGGTACAATGAGCAGTTCTTC